Listed below are T cell receptor beta chains from one sample, sequenced in a study of human T cells and chemical hapten exposure. MiXCR, run by TCRdb on the RACE reads, gives a single entry per CDR3 protein. The sample shows 97,000 or so distinct CDR3 sequences, 25% to 35% of them seen only once. The specimen was whole blood, collected in connection with sensitization to the hapten diphenylcyclopropenone (DPC). These receptors originate from a man between 40 and 49 years old with alopecia areata. Some clones in this sample may be carry-over from other donors' samples. Both conserved end residues are part of each CDR3. D genes are given only for firm matches. Clone size appears in some rows only: once, few, many, or a class for an expanded clone.

TRBV27,NA,TRBJ2-2,once,CASSSRLLAKAGELFF,TGTGCCAGCAGTTCAAGACTACTGGCTAAGGCCGGGGAGCTGTTTTTT
TRBV20-1,TRBD2,TRBJ2-1,few,CSAPGGGSRYNEQFF,TGCAGTGCCCCCGGCGGCGGGAGTAGATACAATGAGCAGTTCTTC
TRBV28,NA,TRBJ1-5,NA,CASRAVNQPQHF,TGTGCCAGCAGGGCAGTTAATCAGCCCCAGCATTTT
TRBV20-1,NA,TRBJ2-4,few,CSASDPLKNIQYF,TGCAGTGCTAGTGACCCACTCAAAAACATTCAGTACTTC
TRBV7-9,NA,TRBJ2-7,NA,CASSIGTPDEQYF,TGTGCCAGCAGCATCGGGACTCCTGACGAGCAGTACTTC
TRBV28,NA,TRBJ1-5,few,CASSRPTGTGRSNQPQHF,TGTGCCAGCAGTCGGCCTACAGGTACGGGTAGAAGCAATCAGCCCCAGCATTTT
TRBV5-1,TRBD1,TRBJ2-7,NA,CASSRGPGARSYEQYF,TGCGCCAGCAGCAGGGGGCCGGGTGCCAGGTCCTACGAGCAGTACTTC
TRBV12-3/TRBV12-4,NA,TRBJ2-6,NA,CASSLKGSGANVLTF,TGTGCCAGCAGTTTAAAAGGCTCTGGGGCCAACGTCCTGACTTTC
TRBV11-2,TRBD1,TRBJ1-5,NA,CASSLGTGSYQPQHF,TGTGCCAGCAGCTTGGGGACAGGGAGTTATCAGCCCCAGCATTTT
TRBV10-3,TRBD1,TRBJ2-3,NA,CAISDRGPDTQYF,TGTGCCATATCTGACAGGGGGCCAGATACGCAGTATTTT
TRBV5-5,NA,TRBJ2-7,few,CASSSDGTGPYEQYF,TGTGCCAGCAGCTCGGATGGCACAGGTCCCTACGAGCAGTACTTC
TRBV28,NA,TRBJ2-3,NA,CASSHRGTDTQYF,TGTGCCAGCAGCCACAGGGGCACAGATACGCAGTATTTT
TRBV7-9,NA,TRBJ2-7,NA,CASSLTTGEDEQYF,TGTGCCAGCAGCTTAACTACAGGGGAGGACGAGCAGTACTTC
TRBV7-2,NA,TRBJ2-3,few,CASSVQTGSTDTQYF,TGTGCCAGCAGCGTGCAGACAGGAAGCACAGATACGCAGTATTTT
TRBV28,TRBD2,TRBJ2-7,few,CASSSPSGRAYEQYF,TGTGCCAGCAGTTCGCCTAGCGGGCGGGCCTACGAGCAGTACTTC
TRBV6-6,NA,TRBJ1-1,NA,CASSPNTEAFF,TGTGCCAGCAGTCCAAACACTGAAGCTTTCTTT
TRBV28,NA,TRBJ2-1,NA,CASSGGQGYNEQFF,TGTGCCAGCAGCGGGGGGCAAGGCTACAATGAGCAGTTCTTC
TRBV20-1,TRBD2,TRBJ2-2,NA,CSARLAGDTGELFF,TGCAGTGCTAGACTAGCGGGAGACACCGGGGAGCTGTTTTTT
TRBV28,NA,TRBJ2-4,NA,CASSSQGVAKNIQYF,TGTGCCAGCAGTTCACAGGGAGTAGCCAAAAACATTCAGTACTTC
TRBV7-9,TRBD1,TRBJ2-3,NA,CASSLEGADTQYF,TGTGCCAGCAGCTTAGAGGGGGCGGATACGCAGTATTTT
TRBV6-6,NA,TRBJ1-6,NA,CASSYSTNSPLHF,TGTGCCAGCAGTTACTCAACGAATTCACCCCTCCACTTT
TRBV6-2/TRBV6-3,NA,TRBJ1-1,NA,CASSYWGAEAFF,TGTGCCAGCAGTTATTGGGGGGCTGAAGCTTTCTTT
TRBV20-1,NA,TRBJ2-7,NA,CSARVGVHEQYF,TGCAGTGCTAGAGTGGGGGTCCACGAGCAGTACTTC
TRBV6-1,TRBD1,TRBJ2-6,NA,CASSDRTGGAAGANVLTF,TGTGCCAGCAGTGATCGGACAGGGGGAGCGGCTGGGGCCAACGTCCTGACTTTC
TRBV6-5,NA,TRBJ1-2,NA,CASSYTSSDYTF,TGTGCCAGCAGTTACACCTCAAGTGACTACACCTTC
TRBV4-1,NA,TRBJ2-6,NA,CASSQEGGLSPANVLTF,TGCGCCAGCAGCCAAGAGGGGGGACTCTCCCCGGCCAACGTCCTGACTTTC
TRBV5-1,TRBD2,TRBJ2-5,NA,CASSYGLAVIQETQYF,TGCGCCAGCAGCTACGGACTAGCTGTTATACAAGAGACCCAGTACTTC
TRBV6-1,NA,TRBJ1-5,few,CASSVDPRSNQPQHF,TGTGCCAGCAGTGTTGATCCAAGGAGCAATCAGCCCCAGCATTTT
TRBV24-1,NA,TRBJ2-3,NA,CATNNGLSDTQYF,TGTGCCACCAATAACGGACTTTCAGATACGCAGTATTTT
TRBV7-8,NA,TRBJ2-1,many,CASSLGPKEQFF,TGTGCCAGCAGCTTAGGACCGAAAGAGCAGTTCTTC
TRBV6-6,TRBD1,TRBJ1-5,once,CASRLQGEGNQPQHF,TGTGCCAGCAGACTTCAGGGGGAGGGCAATCAGCCCCAGCATTTT
TRBV20-1,NA,TRBJ1-1,few,CSARYSVGDTEAFF,TGCAGTGCTAGATACAGCGTTGGGGACACTGAAGCTTTCTTT
TRBV5-6,TRBD1,TRBJ1-2,few,CASRGTGGYTF,TGTGCCAGCAGGGGGACAGGCGGCTACACCTTC
TRBV28,NA,TRBJ2-3,NA,CASKSRRDETSTDTQYF,TGTGCCAGCAAGAGTAGACGGGACGAGACTAGCACAGATACGCAGTATTTT
TRBV27,NA,TRBJ2-3,NA,CASSSPPDTQYF,TGTGCCAGCAGTTCCCCCCCCGATACGCAGTATTTT
TRBV5-6,NA,TRBJ2-1,few,CASSFSGLTWNEQFF,TGTGCCAGCAGCTTTAGCGGATTAACGTGGAATGAGCAGTTCTTC
TRBV6-5,NA,TRBJ2-7,few,CASSSYLVDEQYF,TGTGCCAGCAGTTCCTACCTAGTCGACGAGCAGTACTTC
TRBV7-9,TRBD2,TRBJ2-1,NA,CASSLASYGLAGSSGEQFF,TGTGCCAGCAGCTTAGCAAGCTATGGCCTAGCGGGATCCTCCGGGGAGCAGTTCTTC
TRBV2,NA,TRBJ2-5,NA,CASSLDRGPQYF,TGTGCCAGCAGTTTAGATAGAGGGCCCCAGTACTTC
TRBV20-1,TRBD2,TRBJ2-3,NA,CSAPLPTAASGLSTDTQYF,TGCAGTGCTCCCCTCCCGACGGCGGCTAGCGGGTTGTCGACAGATACGCAGTATTTT
TRBV7-9,TRBD1,TRBJ1-3,NA,CASSSGTGRSGNTIYF,TGTGCCAGCAGCTCCGGGACAGGTCGCTCTGGAAACACCATATATTTT
TRBV7-2,TRBD2,TRBJ2-3,NA,CASSLSTSADTQYF,TGTGCCAGCAGCTTATCGACTAGCGCTGATACGCAGTATTTT
TRBV20-1,NA,TRBJ2-6,NA,CSARTTGSGANVLTF,TGCAGTGCTAGAACTACAGGGTCTGGGGCCAACGTCCTGACTTTC
TRBV18,TRBD2,TRBJ2-7,NA,CASSPRARQPGLGNEQYF,TGTGCCAGCTCACCAAGGGCCCGACAGCCGGGACTAGGGAACGAGCAGTACTTC
TRBV9,TRBD1,TRBJ2-7,few,CASSLRDSSYEQYF,TGTGCCAGCAGCCTAAGGGACAGCTCCTACGAGCAGTACTTC
TRBV12-3/TRBV12-4,TRBD2,TRBJ2-5,few,CASRLGLAGPQETQYF,TGTGCCAGCAGACTGGGACTAGCGGGACCTCAAGAGACCCAGTACTTC
TRBV27,NA,TRBJ2-2,few,CASRWTQNTGELFF,TGTGCCAGCCGCTGGACACAGAACACCGGGGAGCTGTTTTTT
TRBV12-3/TRBV12-4,NA,TRBJ2-1,few,CASSTVNEQFF,TGTGCCAGCAGCACAGTCAATGAGCAGTTCTTC
TRBV28,NA,TRBJ2-7,NA,CAILGGTPYEQYF,TGTGCCATCCTAGGGGGGACCCCATACGAGCAGTACTTC